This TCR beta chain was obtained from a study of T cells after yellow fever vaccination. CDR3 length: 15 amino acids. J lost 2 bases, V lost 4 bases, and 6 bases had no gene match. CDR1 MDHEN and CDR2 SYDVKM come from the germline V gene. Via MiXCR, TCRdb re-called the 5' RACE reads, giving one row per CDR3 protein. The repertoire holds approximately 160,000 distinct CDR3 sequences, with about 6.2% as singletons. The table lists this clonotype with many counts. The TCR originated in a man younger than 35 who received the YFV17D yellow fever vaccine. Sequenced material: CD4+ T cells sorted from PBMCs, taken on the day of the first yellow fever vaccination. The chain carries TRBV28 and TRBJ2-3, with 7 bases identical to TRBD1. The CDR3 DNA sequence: TGTGCCAGCAGTTCCGCCGGGACAGACACAGATACGCAGTATTTT. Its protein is CASSSAGTDTDTQYF. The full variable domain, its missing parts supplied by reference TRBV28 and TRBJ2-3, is DVKVTQSSRYLVKRTGEKVFLECVQDMDHENMFWYRQDPGLGLRLIYFSYDVKMKEKGDIPEGYSVSREKKERFSLILESASTNQTSMYLCASSSAGTDTDTQYFGPGTRLTVL.